Listed below are T cell receptor beta chains from one sample, sequenced in a study of liver allograft versus peripheral blood T cells. Each CDR3 protein gets one entry after TCRdb re-called the reads with MiXCR. The sample holds approximately 9,400 distinct CDR3 sequences, under 20% seen once. The source of these receptors is a human patient who had a liver transplant. The graft donor may be the source of some T cells. The CDR3 runs from the conserved cysteine through the conserved F or W.

V,CDR3
TRBV30,CAWSVGGWNEQFF
TRBV6-1,CASSDRGPNSNQPQHF
TRBV27,CASSLARGAGGSPLHF
TRBV7-9,CASSLGGDQGAYGYTF
TRBV19,CASSIRKTGTEAFF
TRBV7-9,CASSSSGTVYEQYF
TRBV6-1,CASSASRGGNQPQHF
TRBV5-6,CASSLLVSGNTIYF
TRBV12-3/TRBV12-4,CASSARAGGYSNQPQHF
TRBV6-2/TRBV6-3,CASSQTDLAYEQYF
TRBV6-6,CASSSYFSGGLTYEQYF
TRBV7-9,CASSLGADTQYF
TRBV2,CASETGAYTEAFF
TRBV19,CATQGLYGYTF
TRBV9,CASSHELQGDEQYF
TRBV6-2/TRBV6-3,CTSSPQGAWTEAFF
TRBV27,CASSLGAGGTTYEQYF
TRBV27,CASGRGRGVKNTQYF
TRBV19,CASATARGYTF
TRBV5-1,CASSLVTGSYGYTF
TRBV6-1,CASTPVRGQGEEKLFF
TRBV13,CASSFRDRGPNTEAFF
TRBV28,CASSFTETGDRYGYTF
TRBV15,CATSRALENTEAFF
TRBV12-3/TRBV12-4,CASRQGGAEAFF
TRBV15,CATSRGRLDRHTEAFF
TRBV14,CASSLMTVSNEQFF
TRBV28,CASSSGTGGQPQHF
TRBV19,CASNHRARGYGYTF
TRBV6-1,CASGYRGANQPQHF
TRBV27,CASSFGTGSFHTF
TRBV7-2,CASSPSWQAYGYTF
TRBV6-1,CASSEWPGPGTYGYTF
TRBV12-3/TRBV12-4,CASSLAGAYNEQFF
TRBV20-1,CSASPSRGKEAFF
TRBV6-5,CASSYSGTGGDEQYF
TRBV24-1,CATSDPDDGYTF
TRBV6-5,CASSSDWQNGYTF
TRBV5-5,CASRHRGGTEAFF
TRBV19,CASRGGTGGPYSNQPQHF
TRBV6-5,CASSTAALDNEKLFF
TRBV11-2,CASSLGSYYGYTF
TRBV20-1,CSARRTAGGPLYEQYF
TRBV5-1,CASSLGQGAVEQYF
TRBV29-1,CSVETATNEKLFF
TRBV10-3,CAVGTSGGQDEQFF
TRBV6-6,CASSYTGFSYEQYF
TRBV19,CASSTLRTETGELFF
TRBV6-1,CAITGGNTIYF
TRBV19,CASSIVFRGLTEAFF
TRBV12-3/TRBV12-4,CASSSTFWGADTEAFF
TRBV19,CASSPTGDSYGYTF
TRBV9,CASSVGSSGNTIYF
TRBV27,CASRQGSQPQHF